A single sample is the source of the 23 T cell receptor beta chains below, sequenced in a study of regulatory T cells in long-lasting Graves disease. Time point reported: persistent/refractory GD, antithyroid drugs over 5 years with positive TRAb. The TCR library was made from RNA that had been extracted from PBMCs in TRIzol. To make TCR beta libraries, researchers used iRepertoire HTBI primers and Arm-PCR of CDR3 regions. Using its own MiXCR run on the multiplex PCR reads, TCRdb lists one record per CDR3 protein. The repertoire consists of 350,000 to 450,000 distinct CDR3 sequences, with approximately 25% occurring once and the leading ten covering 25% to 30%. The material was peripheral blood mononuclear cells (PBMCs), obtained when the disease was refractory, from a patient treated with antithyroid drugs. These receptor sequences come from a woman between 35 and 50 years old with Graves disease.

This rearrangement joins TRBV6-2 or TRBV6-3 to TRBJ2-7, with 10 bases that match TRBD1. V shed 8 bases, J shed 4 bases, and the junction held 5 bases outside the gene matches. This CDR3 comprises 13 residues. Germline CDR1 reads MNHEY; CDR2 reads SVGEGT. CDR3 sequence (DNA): TGTGCCAGCGAGAGACAGGGGGCTTACGAGCAGTACTTC. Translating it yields CASERQGAYEQYF.

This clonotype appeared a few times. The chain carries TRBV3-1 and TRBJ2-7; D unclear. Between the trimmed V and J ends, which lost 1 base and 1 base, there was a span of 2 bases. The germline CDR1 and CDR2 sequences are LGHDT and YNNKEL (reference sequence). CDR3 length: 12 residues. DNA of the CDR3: TGTGCCAGCAGCCAAGCGTCCTACGAGCAGTACTTC. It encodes CASSQASYEQYF.

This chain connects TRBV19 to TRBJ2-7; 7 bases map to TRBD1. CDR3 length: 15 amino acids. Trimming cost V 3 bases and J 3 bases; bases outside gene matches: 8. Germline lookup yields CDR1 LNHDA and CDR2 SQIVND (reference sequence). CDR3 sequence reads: CASSIGTVNVYEQYF. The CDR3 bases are TGTGCCAGTAGTATTGGGACAGTGAATGTCTACGAGCAGTACTTC.

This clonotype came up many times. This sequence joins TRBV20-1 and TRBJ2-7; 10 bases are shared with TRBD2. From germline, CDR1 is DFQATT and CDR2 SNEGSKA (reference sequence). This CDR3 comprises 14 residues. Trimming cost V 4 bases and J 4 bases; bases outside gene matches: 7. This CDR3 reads CSATKIAGGYEQYF. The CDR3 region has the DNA TGCAGTGCTACGAAGATAGCGGGAGGTTACGAGCAGTACTTC.

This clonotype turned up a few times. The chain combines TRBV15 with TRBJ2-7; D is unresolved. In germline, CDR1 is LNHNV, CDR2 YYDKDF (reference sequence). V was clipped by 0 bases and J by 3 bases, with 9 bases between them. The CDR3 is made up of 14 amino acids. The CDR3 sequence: CATSRDIGFYEQYF. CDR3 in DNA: TGTGCCACCAGCAGAGATATAGGCTTCTACGAGCAGTACTTC. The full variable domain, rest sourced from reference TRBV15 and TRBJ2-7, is DAMVIQNPRYQVTQFGKPVTLSCSQTLNHNVMYWYQQKSSQAPKLLFHYYDKDFNNEADTPDNFQSRRPNTSFCFLDIRSPGLGDTAMYLCATSRDIGFYEQYFGPGTRLTVT.

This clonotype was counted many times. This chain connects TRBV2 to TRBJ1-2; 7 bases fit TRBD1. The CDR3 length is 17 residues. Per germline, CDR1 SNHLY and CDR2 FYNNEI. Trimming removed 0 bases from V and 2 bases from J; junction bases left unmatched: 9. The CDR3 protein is CASSEALLDRSNYGYTF. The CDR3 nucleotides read TGTGCCAGCAGTGAAGCGCTTCTGGACAGGTCCAACTATGGCTACACCTTC.

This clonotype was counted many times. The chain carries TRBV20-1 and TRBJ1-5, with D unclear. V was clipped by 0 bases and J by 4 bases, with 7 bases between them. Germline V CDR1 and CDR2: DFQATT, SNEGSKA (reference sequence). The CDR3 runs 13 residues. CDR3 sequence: CSARDARNQPQHF. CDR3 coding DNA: TGCAGTGCTAGAGATGCCAGGAATCAGCCCCAGCATTTT.

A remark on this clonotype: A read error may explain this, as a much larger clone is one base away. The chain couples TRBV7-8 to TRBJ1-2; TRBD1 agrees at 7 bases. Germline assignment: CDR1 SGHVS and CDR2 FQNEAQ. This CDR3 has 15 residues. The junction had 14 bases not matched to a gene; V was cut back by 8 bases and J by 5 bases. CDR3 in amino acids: CASGSRNRDSYGYTF. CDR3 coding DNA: TGTGCCAGCGGCTCCCGTAACAGGGACAGTTATGGCTACACCTTC.

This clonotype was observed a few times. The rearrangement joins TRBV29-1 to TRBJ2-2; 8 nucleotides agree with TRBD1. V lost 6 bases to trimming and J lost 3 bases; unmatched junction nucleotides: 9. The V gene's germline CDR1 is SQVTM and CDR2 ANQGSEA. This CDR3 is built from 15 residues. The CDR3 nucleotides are TGCAGCGTGGTGCAGGGGGCTACGGACACCGGGGAGCTGTTTTTT. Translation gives CSVVQGATDTGELFF.

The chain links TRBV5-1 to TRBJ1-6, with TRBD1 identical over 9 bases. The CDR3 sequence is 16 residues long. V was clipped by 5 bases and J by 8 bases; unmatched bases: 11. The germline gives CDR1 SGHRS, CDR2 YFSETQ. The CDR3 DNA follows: TGCGCCAGCAGTTTGCCAAAGGACAGGGGATATTCACCCCTCCACTTT. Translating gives CASSLPKDRGYSPLHF.

The CDR3 DNA follows: TGTGCCAGCATTCGGACAGGGGGATACATTCAGTACTTC. Amino acid sequence: CASIRTGGYIQYF. The V gene is TRBV7-3, the J gene TRBJ2-4, with 10 bases aligning to TRBD1. Unmatched junction bases numbered 5, after V lost 7 bases and J lost 8 bases. CDR1 is SGHTA, CDR2 FQGTGA, per germline. CDR3 length: 13 amino acids.

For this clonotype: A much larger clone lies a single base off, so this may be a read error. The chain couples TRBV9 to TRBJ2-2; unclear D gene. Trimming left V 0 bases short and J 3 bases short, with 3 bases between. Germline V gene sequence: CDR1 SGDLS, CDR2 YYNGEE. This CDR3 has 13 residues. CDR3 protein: CASSVGHTGELFF. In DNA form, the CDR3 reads TGTGCCAGCAGCGTAGGACACACCGGGGAGCTGTTTTTT.

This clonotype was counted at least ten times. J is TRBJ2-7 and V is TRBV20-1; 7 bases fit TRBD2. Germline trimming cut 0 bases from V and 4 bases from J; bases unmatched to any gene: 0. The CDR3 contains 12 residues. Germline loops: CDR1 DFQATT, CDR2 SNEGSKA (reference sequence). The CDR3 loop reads CSAREREYEQYF. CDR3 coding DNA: TGCAGTGCTAGAGAGCGGGAGTACGAGCAGTACTTC.

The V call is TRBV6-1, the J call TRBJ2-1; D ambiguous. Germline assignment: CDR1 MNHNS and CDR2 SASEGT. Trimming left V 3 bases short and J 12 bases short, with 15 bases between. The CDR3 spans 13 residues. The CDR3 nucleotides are TGTGCCAGCAGTGACGCAGCCCCCTTTCCGCAGTTCTTC. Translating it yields CASSDAAPFPQFF.

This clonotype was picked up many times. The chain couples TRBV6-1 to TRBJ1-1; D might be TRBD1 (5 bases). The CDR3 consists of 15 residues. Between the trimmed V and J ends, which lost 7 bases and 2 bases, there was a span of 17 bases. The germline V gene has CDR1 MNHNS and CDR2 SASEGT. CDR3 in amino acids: CASTLPGAVNTEAFF. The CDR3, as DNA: TGTGCCAGCACTCTTCCCGGGGCGGTTAACACTGAAGCTTTCTTT.

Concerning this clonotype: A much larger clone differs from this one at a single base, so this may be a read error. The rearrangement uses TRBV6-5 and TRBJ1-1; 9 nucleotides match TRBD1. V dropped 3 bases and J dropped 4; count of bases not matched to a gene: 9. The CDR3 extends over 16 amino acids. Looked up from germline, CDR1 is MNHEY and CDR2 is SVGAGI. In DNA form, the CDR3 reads TGTGCCAGCAGTTATAGATTCGGGACAGGGATCACTGAAGCTTTCTTT. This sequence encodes CASSYRFGTGITEAFF.

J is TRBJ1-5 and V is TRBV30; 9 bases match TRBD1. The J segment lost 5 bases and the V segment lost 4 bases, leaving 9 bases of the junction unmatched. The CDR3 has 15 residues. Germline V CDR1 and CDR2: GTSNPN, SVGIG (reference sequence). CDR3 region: CAWTRGGQGDQPQHF. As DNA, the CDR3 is TGTGCCTGGACCCGGGGGGGACAGGGCGATCAGCCCCAGCATTTT. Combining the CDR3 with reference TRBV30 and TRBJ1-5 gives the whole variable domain SQTIHQWPATLVQPVGSPLSLECTVEGTSNPNLYWYRQAAGRGLQLLFYSVGIGQISSEVPQNLSASRPQDRQFILSSKKLLLSDSGFYLCAWTRGGQGDQPQHFGDGTRLSIL.

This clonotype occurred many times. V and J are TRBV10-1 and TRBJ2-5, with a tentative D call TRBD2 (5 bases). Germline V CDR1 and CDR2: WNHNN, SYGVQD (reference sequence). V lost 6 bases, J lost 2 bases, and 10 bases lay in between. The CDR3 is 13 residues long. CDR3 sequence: CASREGLQETQYF. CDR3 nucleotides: TGCGCCAGCAGAGAGGGCCTACAAGAGACCCAGTACTTC.

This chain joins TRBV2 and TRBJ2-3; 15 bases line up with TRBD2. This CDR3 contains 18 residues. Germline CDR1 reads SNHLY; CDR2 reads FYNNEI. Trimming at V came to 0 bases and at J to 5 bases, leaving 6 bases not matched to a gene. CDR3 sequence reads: CASSEARTSGRAGDTQYF. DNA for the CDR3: TGTGCCAGCAGTGAAGCGAGGACTAGCGGGAGGGCTGGAGATACGCAGTATTTT.

The CDR3 loop is CASSQNVWKNSPLHF. CDR3 DNA: TGTGCCAGCAGCCAAAACGTCTGGAAAAATTCACCCCTCCACTTT. The V and J genes are TRBV14 and TRBJ1-6, with D hard to call. Germline CDR1 is SGHDN and CDR2 is FVKESK. CDR3 length: 15 amino acids. The germline V and J ends were trimmed by 2 bases and 7 bases, with 12 bases remaining between them.

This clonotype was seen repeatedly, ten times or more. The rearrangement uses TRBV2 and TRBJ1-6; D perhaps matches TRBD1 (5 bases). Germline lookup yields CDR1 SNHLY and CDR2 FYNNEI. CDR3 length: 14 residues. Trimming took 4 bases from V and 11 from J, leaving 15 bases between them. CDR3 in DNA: TGTGCCAGCAGTGCGGACACCCGGAGGCCACCCCTCCACTTT. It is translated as CASSADTRRPPLHF.

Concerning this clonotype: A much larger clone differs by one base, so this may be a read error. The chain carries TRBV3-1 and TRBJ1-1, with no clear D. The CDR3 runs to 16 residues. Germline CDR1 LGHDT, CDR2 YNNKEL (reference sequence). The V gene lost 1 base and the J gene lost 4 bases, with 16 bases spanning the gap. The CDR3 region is CASSQGRNPRLTEAFF. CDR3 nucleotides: TGTGCCAGCAGCCAAGGTCGTAACCCCCGTCTCACTGAAGCTTTCTTT.

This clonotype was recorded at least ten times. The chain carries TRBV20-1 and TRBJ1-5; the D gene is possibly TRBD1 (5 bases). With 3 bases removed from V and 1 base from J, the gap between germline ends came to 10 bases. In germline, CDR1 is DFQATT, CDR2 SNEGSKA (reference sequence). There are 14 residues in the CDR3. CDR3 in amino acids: CSASRRDSNQPQHF. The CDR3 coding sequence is TGCAGTGCTAGTCGCAGGGACAGCAATCAGCCCCAGCATTTT.